These T cell receptor beta chains were read from a single sample in a study of CD8+ T cells in alopecia areata. Only in-frame clones appear in the TCRdb table, and some are missing; sequencing was by immunoSEQ multiplex PCR. The sample lists 200,000 to 250,000 clones; approximately 72% were seen once. Here the sequenced sample was CD4+ T cells sorted from blood, taken around week 44, from a patient treated with tofacitinib. These receptors all stem from a human donor with alopecia areata. Both conserved end residues are part of each CDR3. The D gene is left open where the match is weak. A clone size is listed for some rows: how often the clone was seen (once, few, many), or a class if it is expanded.

j_call v_call clone_size cdr3_length d_call cdr3_aa cdr3_nt
TRBJ1-4 TRBV7-2 NA 13 NA CASSSVANEKLFF TGTGCCAGCAGCTCGGTTGCGAATGAAAAACTGTTTTTT
TRBJ2-7 TRBV30 NA 13 NA CAWSLGNTYEQYF TGTGCCTGGAGTCTCGGGAATACCTACGAGCAGTACTTC
TRBJ1-2 TRBV7-3 NA 15 TRBD1 CASSKIGTENQGYTF TGTGCCAGCAGCAAAATCGGGACAGAGAATCAGGGCTACACCTTC
TRBJ1-5 TRBV18 NA 13 NA CASSPVRGQPQHF TGTGCCAGCTCACCAGTTCGGGGTCAGCCCCAGCATTTT
TRBJ2-3 TRBV7-2 NA 12 NA CASSLITDTQYF TGTGCCAGCAGCCTAATCACAGATACGCAGTATTTT
TRBJ1-1 TRBV5-1 few 15 NA CASSSDLGTNTEAFF TGCGCCAGCAGCTCGGACCTAGGAACGAACACTGAAGCTTTCTTT
TRBJ2-3 TRBV6-5 NA 14 TRBD2 CASSRRGVTDTQYF TGTGCCAGCAGCAGGCGGGGGGTCACAGATACGCAGTATTTT
TRBJ2-6 TRBV7-8 NA 18 NA CASSLEQSTFSGANVLTF TGTGCCAGCAGCTTAGAACAGTCAACATTCTCTGGGGCCAACGTCCTGACTTTC
TRBJ1-2 TRBV7-8 NA 14 NA CASSLAKQSYGYTF TGTGCCAGCAGCTTAGCGAAACAGAGCTATGGCTACACCTTC
TRBJ2-3 TRBV2 NA 14 NA CASTRQEGTDTQYF TGTGCCAGCACCCGACAGGAAGGCACAGATACGCAGTATTTT
TRBJ2-3 TRBV28 NA 16 TRBD1 CASSMYRGLRTDTQYF TGTGCCAGCAGTATGTACAGGGGGCTGAGGACAGATACGCAGTATTTT
TRBJ1-2 TRBV7-2 NA 16 NA CASSLESTGGFYGYTF TGTGCCAGCAGCTTAGAATCGACAGGAGGGTTCTATGGCTACACCTTC
TRBJ1-5 TRBV2 NA 15 NA CASSEARALNQPQHF TGTGCCAGCAGTGAAGCCAGGGCTCTCAATCAGCCCCAGCATTTT
TRBJ2-4 TRBV4-3 NA 18 NA CASSQGHSGGFAKNIQYF TGCGCCAGCAGCCAAGGACACTCCGGCGGTTTCGCCAAAAACATTCAGTACTTC
TRBJ1-2 TRBV14 NA 15 TRBD1 CASSRDPGQVYGYTF TGTGCCAGCAGCCGAGACCCCGGACAGGTCTATGGCTACACCTTC
TRBJ1-6 TRBV11-2 NA 16 TRBD1 CASSLRADRENSPLHF TGTGCCAGCAGCTTAAGGGCGGACAGGGAAAATTCACCCCTCCACTTT
TRBJ2-3 TRBV4-3 NA 14 NA CASSQDPGLDTQYF TGCGCCAGCAGCCAAGATCCAGGGCTGGATACGCAGTATTTT
TRBJ1-1 TRBV29-1 few 14 TRBD1 CSVDGARGRVQAFF TGCAGCGTTGATGGGGCCAGGGGGCGAGTTCAGGCTTTCTTT
TRBJ2-3 TRBV5-6 NA 15 NA CASSLGRFRIDTQYF TGTGCCAGCAGCTTAGGCAGGTTCCGAATAGATACGCAGTATTTT
TRBJ1-1 TRBV29-1 NA 15 NA CSVDARGQKDTEAFF TGCAGCGTTGACGCCCGGGGGCAAAAGGACACTGAAGCTTTCTTT
TRBJ1-2 TRBV2 NA 14 TRBD1 CARNLGQWNYGYTF TGTGCCAGAAACTTGGGACAGTGGAACTATGGCTACACCTTC
TRBJ2-1 TRBV20-1 NA 11 NA CSARQEGEQFF TGCAGTGCTAGACAGGAAGGTGAGCAGTTCTTC
TRBJ2-5 TRBV7-9 NA 15 NA CASSLGGRVQETQYF TGTGCCAGCAGCTTAGGGGGGCGCGTGCAGGAGACCCAGTACTTC
TRBJ2-5 TRBV2 NA 13 NA CASSEGPSGTQYF TGTGCCAGCAGTGAAGGACCGTCGGGGACCCAGTACTTC
TRBJ1-2 TRBV29-1 NA 12 NA CSVDGQDYGYTF TGCAGCGTTGATGGACAAGACTATGGCTACACCTTC
TRBJ2-2 TRBV30 NA 13 NA CAWSVTVSGELFF TGTGCCTGGAGTGTAACGGTTTCCGGGGAGCTGTTTTTT
TRBJ2-5 TRBV5-1 once 14 NA CASSLRGLQETQYF TGCGCCAGCAGCTTGAGGGGTTTGCAAGAGACCCAGTACTTC
TRBJ2-7 TRBV5-1 NA 16 NA CASSLALRGDSYEQYF TGCGCCAGCAGCTTGGCCCTCAGGGGGGACTCCTACGAGCAGTACTTC
TRBJ1-1 TRBV29-1 NA 14 NA CSASTGVVNTEAFF TGCAGCGCTTCGACAGGTGTCGTGAACACTGAAGCTTTCTTT
TRBJ2-3 TRBV18 NA 10 NA CATGGDTQYF TGTGCCACCGGGGGAGATACGCAGTATTTT
TRBJ2-1 TRBV30 NA 14 TRBD1 CAWSPGQSYNEQFF TGTGCCTGGAGCCCGGGACAGAGTTACAATGAGCAGTTCTTC
TRBJ1-2 TRBV29-1 NA 12 NA CSVGQQGRGYTF TGCAGCGTTGGGCAGCAGGGGAGGGGCTACACCTTC
TRBJ2-2 TRBV28 NA 15 TRBD1 CASIYRDRATGELFF TGTGCCAGCATTTACCGGGACAGGGCAACCGGGGAGCTGTTTTTT
TRBJ2-2 TRBV7-8 NA 16 NA CASSLAAIVNGGELFF TGTGCCAGCAGCTTAGCAGCCATAGTAAATGGCGGGGAGCTGTTTTTT
TRBJ2-5 TRBV29-1 NA 14 NA CSVEAGGSRETQYF TGCAGCGTTGAAGCTGGGGGAAGTAGAGAGACCCAGTACTTC
TRBJ1-1 TRBV7-2 NA 13 TRBD1 CASTGQGKTEAFF TGTGCCAGCACAGGACAGGGGAAGACTGAAGCTTTCTTT
TRBJ2-3 TRBV6-1 NA 14 TRBD2 CASTSGGTTDTQYF TGTGCCAGCACTAGCGGGGGGACCACAGATACGCAGTATTTT
TRBJ1-6 TRBV6-5 NA 13 NA CASGGQALSPLHF TGTGCCAGCGGTGGTCAGGCACTTTCACCCCTCCACTTT
TRBJ2-3 TRBV7-9 NA 14 NA CASSPTLNTDTQYF TGTGCCAGCAGCCCGACACTAAACACAGATACGCAGTATTTT
TRBJ2-1 TRBV29-1 few 11 NA CSAKEGGEQFF TGCAGCGCGAAGGAGGGTGGTGAGCAGTTCTTC
TRBJ2-3 TRBV5-1 few 14 NA CASSRGQGTDTQYF TGCGCCAGCAGCCGCGGGCAGGGAACAGATACGCAGTATTTT